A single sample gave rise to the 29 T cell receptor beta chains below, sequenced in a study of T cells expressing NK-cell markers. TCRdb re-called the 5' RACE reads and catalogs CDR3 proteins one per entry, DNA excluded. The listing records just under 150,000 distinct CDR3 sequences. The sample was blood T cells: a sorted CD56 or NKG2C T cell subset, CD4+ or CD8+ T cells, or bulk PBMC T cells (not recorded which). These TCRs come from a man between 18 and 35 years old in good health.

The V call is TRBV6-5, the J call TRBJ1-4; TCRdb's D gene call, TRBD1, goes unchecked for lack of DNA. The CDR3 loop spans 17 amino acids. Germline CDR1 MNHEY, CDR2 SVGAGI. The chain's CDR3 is CASSYSRDSRANEKLFF.

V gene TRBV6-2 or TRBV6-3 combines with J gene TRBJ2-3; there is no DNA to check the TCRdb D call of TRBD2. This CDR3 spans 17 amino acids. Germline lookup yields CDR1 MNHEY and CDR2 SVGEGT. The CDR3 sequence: CASSYSPGLGSADTQYF.

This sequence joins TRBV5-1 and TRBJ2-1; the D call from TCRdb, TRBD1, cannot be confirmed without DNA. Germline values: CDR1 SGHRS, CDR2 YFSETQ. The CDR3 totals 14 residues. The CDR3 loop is CASRLQGVFNEQFF.

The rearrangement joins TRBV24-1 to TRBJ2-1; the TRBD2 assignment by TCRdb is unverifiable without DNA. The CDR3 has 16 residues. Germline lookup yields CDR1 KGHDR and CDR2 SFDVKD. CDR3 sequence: CATSDPTSGSTIEQFF.

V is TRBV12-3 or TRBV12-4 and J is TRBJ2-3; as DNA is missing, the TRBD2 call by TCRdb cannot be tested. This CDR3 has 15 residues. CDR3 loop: CASSQIAGARDTQYF.

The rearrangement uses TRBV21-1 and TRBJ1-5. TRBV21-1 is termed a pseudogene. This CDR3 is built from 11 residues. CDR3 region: CASTVFLPQHF.

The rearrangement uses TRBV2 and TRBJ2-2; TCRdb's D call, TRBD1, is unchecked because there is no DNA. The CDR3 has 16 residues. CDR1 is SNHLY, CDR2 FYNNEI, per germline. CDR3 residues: CATEVSRGSDTGELFF.

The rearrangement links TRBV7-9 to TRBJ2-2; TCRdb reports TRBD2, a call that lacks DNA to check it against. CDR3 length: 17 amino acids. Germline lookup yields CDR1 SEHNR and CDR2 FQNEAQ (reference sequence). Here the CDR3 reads CASSSSTSGLNTGELFF.

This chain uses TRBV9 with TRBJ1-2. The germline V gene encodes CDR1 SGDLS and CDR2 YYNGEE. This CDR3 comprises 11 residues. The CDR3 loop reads CASSTLYGYTF. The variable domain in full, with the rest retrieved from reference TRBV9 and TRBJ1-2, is DSGVTQTPKHLITATGQRVTLRCSPRSGDLSVYWYQQSLDQGLQFLIQYYNGEERAKGNILERFSAQQFPDLHSELNLSSLELGDSALYFCASSTLYGYTFGSGTRLTVV.

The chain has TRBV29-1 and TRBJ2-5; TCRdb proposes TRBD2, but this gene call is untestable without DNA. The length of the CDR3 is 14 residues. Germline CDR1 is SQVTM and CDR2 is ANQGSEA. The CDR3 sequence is CSGCLLARKETQYF.

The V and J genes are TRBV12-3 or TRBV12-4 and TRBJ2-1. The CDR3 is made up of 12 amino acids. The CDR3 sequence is CASNLSLNEQFF.

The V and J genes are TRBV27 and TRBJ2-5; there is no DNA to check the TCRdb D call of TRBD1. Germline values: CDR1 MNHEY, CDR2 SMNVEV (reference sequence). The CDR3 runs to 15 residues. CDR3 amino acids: CASSQEGDSFGTQYF.

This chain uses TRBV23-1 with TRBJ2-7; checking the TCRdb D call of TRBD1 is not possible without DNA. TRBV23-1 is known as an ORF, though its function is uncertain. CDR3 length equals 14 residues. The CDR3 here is CASSKRTGAYEQYF.

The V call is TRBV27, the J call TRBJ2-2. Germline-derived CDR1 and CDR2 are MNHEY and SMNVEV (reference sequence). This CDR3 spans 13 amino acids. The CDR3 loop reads CASSLSVGGELFF.

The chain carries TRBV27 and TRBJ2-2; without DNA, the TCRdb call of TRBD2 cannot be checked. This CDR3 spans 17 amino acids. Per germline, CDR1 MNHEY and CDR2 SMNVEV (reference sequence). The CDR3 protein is CASSLWARARESGELFF.

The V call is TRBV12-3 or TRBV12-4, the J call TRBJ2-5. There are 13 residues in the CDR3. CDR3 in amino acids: CASSLASQETQYF.

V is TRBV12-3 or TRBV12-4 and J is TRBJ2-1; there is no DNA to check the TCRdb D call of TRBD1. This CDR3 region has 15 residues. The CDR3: CASSATGRVYNEQFF.

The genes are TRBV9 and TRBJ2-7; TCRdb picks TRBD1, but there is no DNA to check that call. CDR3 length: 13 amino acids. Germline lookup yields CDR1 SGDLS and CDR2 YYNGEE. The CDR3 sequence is CASRDPNSYEQYF.

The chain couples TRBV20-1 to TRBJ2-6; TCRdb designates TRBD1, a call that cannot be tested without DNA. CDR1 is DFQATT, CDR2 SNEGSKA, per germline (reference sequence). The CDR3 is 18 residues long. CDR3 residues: CSARDEGQGYPGANVLTF.

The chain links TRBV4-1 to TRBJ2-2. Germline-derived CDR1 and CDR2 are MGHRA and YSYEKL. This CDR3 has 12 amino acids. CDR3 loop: CASSPRTGELFF.

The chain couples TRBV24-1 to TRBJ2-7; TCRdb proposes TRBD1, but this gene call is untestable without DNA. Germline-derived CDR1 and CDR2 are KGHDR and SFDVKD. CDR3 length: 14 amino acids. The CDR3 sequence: CATSDPDRGHEQYF.

Here the CDR3 reads CASSYREDSGSEQYF. The chain recombines TRBV6-2 or TRBV6-3 with TRBJ2-7; lacking DNA, the TRBD2 call made by TCRdb goes unchecked. The CDR3 contains 15 residues. Germline V gene data show CDR1 as MNHEY and CDR2 as SVGEGT.

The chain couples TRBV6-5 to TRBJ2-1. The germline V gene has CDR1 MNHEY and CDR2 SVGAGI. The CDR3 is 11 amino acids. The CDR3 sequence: CASKSYNEQFF.

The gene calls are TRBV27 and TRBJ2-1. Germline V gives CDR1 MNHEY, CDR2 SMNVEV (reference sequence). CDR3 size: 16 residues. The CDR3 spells CASSLNSPSSYNEQFF.

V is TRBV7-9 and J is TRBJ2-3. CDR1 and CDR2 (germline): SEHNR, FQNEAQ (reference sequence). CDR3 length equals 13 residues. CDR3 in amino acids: CASQASSTDTQYF.

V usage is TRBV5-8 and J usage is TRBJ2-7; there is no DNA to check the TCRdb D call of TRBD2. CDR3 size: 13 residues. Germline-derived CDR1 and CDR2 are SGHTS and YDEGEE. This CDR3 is CASSLKYEGEQYF.

The CDR3 loop is CASSYGGGPNTGELFF. The chain joins TRBV6-5 to TRBJ2-2. The CDR3 has 16 amino acids. The germline CDR1 and CDR2 sequences are MNHEY and SVGAGI.

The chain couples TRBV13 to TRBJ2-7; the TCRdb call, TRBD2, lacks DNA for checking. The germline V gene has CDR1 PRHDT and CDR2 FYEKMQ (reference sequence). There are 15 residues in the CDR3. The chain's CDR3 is CASSLSLLYSYEQYF.

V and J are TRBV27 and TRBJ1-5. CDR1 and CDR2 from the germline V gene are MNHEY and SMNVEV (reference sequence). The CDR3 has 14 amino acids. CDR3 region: CASRSGSYNQPQHF.